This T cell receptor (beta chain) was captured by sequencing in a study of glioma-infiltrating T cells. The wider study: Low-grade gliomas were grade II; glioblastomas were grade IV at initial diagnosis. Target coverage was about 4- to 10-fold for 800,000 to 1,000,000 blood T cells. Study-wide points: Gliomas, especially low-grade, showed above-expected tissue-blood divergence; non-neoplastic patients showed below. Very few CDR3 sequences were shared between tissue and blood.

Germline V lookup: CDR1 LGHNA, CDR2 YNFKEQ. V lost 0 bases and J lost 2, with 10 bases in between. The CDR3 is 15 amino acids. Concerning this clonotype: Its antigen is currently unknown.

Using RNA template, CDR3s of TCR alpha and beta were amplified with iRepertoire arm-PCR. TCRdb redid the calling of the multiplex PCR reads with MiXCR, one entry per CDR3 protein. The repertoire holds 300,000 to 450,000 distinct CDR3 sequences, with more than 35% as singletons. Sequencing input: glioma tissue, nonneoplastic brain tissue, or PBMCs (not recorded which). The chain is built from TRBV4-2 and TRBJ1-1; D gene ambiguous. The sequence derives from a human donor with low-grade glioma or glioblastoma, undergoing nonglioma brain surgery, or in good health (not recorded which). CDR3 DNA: TGTGCCAGCAGCCAAGAGTCTACCTTCAACACTGAAGCTTTCTTT. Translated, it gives CASSQESTFNTEAFF.